This T cell receptor beta chain derives from a study of neurological immune-mediated disorders. This clonotype appeared a few times. MiXCR, run by TCRdb on the 5' RACE reads, gives a single entry per CDR3 protein. Of tens of thousands of distinct CDR3 sequences listed, 5.2% are singletons. Germline assignment: CDR1 SGHVS and CDR2 FNYEAQ. This CDR3 has 15 residues. Trimming took 4 bases from V and 5 from J; bases not matched to a gene: 5. The chain has TRBV7-6 and TRBJ2-5, with TRBD2 matching over 12 bases. The sequencing sample was made of PBMCs. The sequence was collected from a man between 18 and 35 years old with multiple sclerosis. The CDR3 DNA follows: TGTGCCAGCAGCTCCTCCGGGACTAGCGGGGAGACCCAGTACTTC. Translating it yields CASSSSGTSGETQYF.